This T cell receptor (beta chain) was sequenced for a study of blood T cell repertoires in COVID-19. Whole-study context: Some COVID-19 samples were acute and others convalescent; all came from the United States, Italy and Spain. From T cells, B-cell-depleted T cells, or PBMCs came the material, which was cDNA or gDNA.

The CDR3 is 15 residues long. V trimming: 1 base; J trimming: 9 bases; junction bases outside the gene matches: 10. Germline assignment: CDR1 SGDLS and CDR2 YYNGEE. As originally analysed: Amplification from reference gene primers served as the basis for estimated nucleated cell counts. Assay used: immunoSEQ multiplex PCR; TCRdb lists only in-frame clones, some missing. The V and J calls and clone size come from that table; D and trimming were worked out from the DNA. The sample contains roughly 170,000 clones, approximately 85% of which appear only once. This sequence was found in a man aged 55 to 70 who had recovered from COVID-19. V gene TRBV9 combines with J gene TRBJ2-1; 7 bases agree with TRBD1. Sequenced input: peripheral blood. Here the CDR3 reads CASSVRGQKGFEQFF. DNA for the CDR3: TGTGCCAGCAGCGTACGGGGACAGAAGGGGTTTGAGCAGTTCTTC.